This is a list of T cell receptor beta chains from one sample in a study of molecular identifiers for immune sequencing clone quantification. TCRdb called the PCR reads again in MiXCR, with one record for every CDR3 protein. The sample shows hundreds of thousands of distinct CDR3 sequences, less than 20% of them seen only once. The sequencing sample was made of naive CD8+ T cells from blood, with Jurkat cell RNA spiked in. The source is a human donor in good health. Some libraries in this study had Jurkat cell RNA spiked in. Each CDR3 is given with its conserved first and last residue.

V gene,J gene,CDR3 protein
TRBV28,TRBJ2-3,CASTLAGVSDTQYF
TRBV7-7,TRBJ2-3,CASSSGAGDTQYF
TRBV6-2/TRBV6-3,TRBJ2-7,CASSHNPGGTTYEQYF
TRBV27,TRBJ1-5,CASSWTVGNQPQHF
TRBV9,TRBJ2-5,CASGASGPETQYF
TRBV9,TRBJ1-4,CASSGSQVNEKLFF
TRBV15,TRBJ1-5,CATSSPIGNQPQHF
TRBV5-6,TRBJ2-7,CASSLGGSGSEQYF
TRBV7-9,TRBJ1-4,CASSSYPSTNEKLFF
TRBV20-1,TRBJ2-7,CSARGLSGSAYEQYF
TRBV6-5,TRBJ1-1,CASSYGPENTEAFF
TRBV5-1,TRBJ1-6,CASSLSGKGSPLHF
TRBV28,TRBJ2-5,CASSWTSGDSTQYF
TRBV5-6,TRBJ2-7,CASSYGRGEQYF
TRBV4-3,TRBJ2-5,CASSRHGGLSETQYF
TRBV6-5,TRBJ2-7,CASRERNPDEQYF
TRBV20-1,TRBJ2-7,CSARGRGQTYGQYF
TRBV7-9,TRBJ2-2,CASTPTPPGTGELFF
TRBV14,TRBJ1-2,CASRITGSNYGYTF
TRBV7-9,TRBJ2-7,CASSPHWNEQYF
TRBV7-3,TRBJ2-1,CASSLDAGGRERFF
TRBV20-1,TRBJ2-5,CSARDVTPGFETQYF
TRBV6-5,TRBJ1-6,CASSSLDRESSPLHF
TRBV6-5,TRBJ2-3,CASRPKLIDTQYF
TRBV11-1,TRBJ1-5,CASSFPDRSSNQPQHF
TRBV5-6,TRBJ2-7,CASSLATGVYEQYF
TRBV2,TRBJ2-3,CASSEGTSGKYILGDTQYF
TRBV7-6,TRBJ2-7,CASSLLSSDTSYEQYF
TRBV19,TRBJ1-5,CASSFGTGYQPQHF
TRBV27,TRBJ1-5,CASSFGAGQPQHF
TRBV6-5,TRBJ1-6,CASSYSGGSSPLHF
TRBV27,TRBJ1-1,CASSHRGQGSLPMNTEAFF
TRBV5-1,TRBJ2-1,CASSLSLPGEQFF
TRBV11-2,TRBJ2-1,CASSLSQTGFDEQFF
TRBV12-5,TRBJ2-3,CASGFDRAGATDTQYF
TRBV7-8,TRBJ1-5,CASSLVVQRNQPQHF
TRBV4-3,TRBJ2-2,CASSQDRIGAWELFF
TRBV27,TRBJ2-7,CASSLDGRHYEQYF
TRBV3-1,TRBJ2-1,CASSQGQAGGPDEQFF
TRBV7-9,TRBJ2-3,CASSSGQGPPARTDTQYF